Sequencing of this T cell receptor beta chain was carried out in a study of lymphopenia after photon versus proton radiotherapy. Study-wide points: Photon-treated patients lost naive T cells and TCR diversity; proton-treated stayed stable. Better survival with proton therapy was suggested as possible, not demonstrated. Post-nadir TCR diversity decline inversely tracked overall survival among those who died.

About this clone: The antigen is undetermined.

The ends were cut back, 6 bases at V and 7 bases at J, with 17 bases in the middle. CDR1 and CDR2 (germline): SGHNT, YENEEA. The CDR3 length is 14 residues. Profiled with immunoSEQ multiplex PCR; TCRdb holds only in-frame clones, not every one. The sample records tens of thousands of clones, less than 85% being singletons. This sequence was found in a man in his sixties with pancreatic cancer. V usage is TRBV11-3 and J usage is TRBJ2-3, with D tentatively TRBD2 (6 bases). The specimen comprised peripheral blood, sampled from a patient treated with proton-based radiotherapy. The CDR3 loop reads CASRHGGDSYTQYF. The CDR3 DNA reads as TGTGCCAGCAGGCACGGGGGTGACAGCTATACGCAGTATTTT.